This T cell receptor beta chain originates from a study of cytomegalovirus exposure and HLA in healthy donors. The wider study: Genetic ancestry analysis placed over 65% of the 400 or so donors that were genotyped in the Caucasian-associated cluster.

Points from the study as a whole: The only immune exposure information that was available was CMV serostatus. The authors enumerated around 150 TCR beta chains as linked to cytomegalovirus. A later look showed TCR association rates differing by HLA locus, highest for DRB1 and lowest for HLA-C.

In germline, CDR1 is SEHNR, CDR2 FQNEAQ (reference sequence). V was shortened by 1 base and J by 6 bases, with 9 bases between the two germline ends. This CDR3 region has 13 residues. Comment on this clone: Its antigen is unidentified.

A multiplex PCR was run with 60 Vbeta primers and 13 Jbeta primers. The protocol was immunoSEQ multiplex PCR, while the TCRdb copy is restricted to in-frame clones and leaves out a portion. Of around 100,000 clones listed, about 68% were seen once; the top ten hold around 14%. The sequencing input was PBMCs. The chain combines TRBV7-9 with TRBJ1-1; D is ambiguous. The TCR was taken from a male donor in good health and CMV-seropositive. CDR3 loop: CASSLEGAAEAFF. In DNA, the CDR3 is TGTGCCAGCAGCTTAGAAGGAGCCGCTGAAGCTTTCTTT.